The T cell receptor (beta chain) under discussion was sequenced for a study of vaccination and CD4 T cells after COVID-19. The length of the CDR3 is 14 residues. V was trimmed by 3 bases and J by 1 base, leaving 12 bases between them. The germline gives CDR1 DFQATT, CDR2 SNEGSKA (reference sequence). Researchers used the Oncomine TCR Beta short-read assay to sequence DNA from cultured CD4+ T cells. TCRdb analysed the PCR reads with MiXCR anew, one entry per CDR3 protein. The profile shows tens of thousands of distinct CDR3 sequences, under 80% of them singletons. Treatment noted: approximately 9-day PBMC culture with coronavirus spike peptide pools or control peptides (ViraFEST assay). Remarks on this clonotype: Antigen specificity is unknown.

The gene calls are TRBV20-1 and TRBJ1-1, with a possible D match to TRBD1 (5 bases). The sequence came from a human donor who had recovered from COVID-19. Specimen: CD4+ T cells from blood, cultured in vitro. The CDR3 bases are TGCAGTGCTAGGGAGGGGCAGCCGAACACTGAAGCTTTCTTT. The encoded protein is CSAREGQPNTEAFF.